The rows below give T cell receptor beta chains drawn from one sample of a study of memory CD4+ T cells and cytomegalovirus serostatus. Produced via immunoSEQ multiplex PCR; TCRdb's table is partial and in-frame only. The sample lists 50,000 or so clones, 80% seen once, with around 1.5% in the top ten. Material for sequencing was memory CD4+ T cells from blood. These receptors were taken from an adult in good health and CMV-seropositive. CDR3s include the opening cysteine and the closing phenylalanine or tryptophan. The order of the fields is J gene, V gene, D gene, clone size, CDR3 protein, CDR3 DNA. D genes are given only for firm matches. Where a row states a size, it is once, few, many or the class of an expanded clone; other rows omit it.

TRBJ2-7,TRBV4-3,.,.,CASSQAAADYEQYF,TGCGCCAGCAGCCAAGCCGCTGCGGATTACGAGCAGTACTTC
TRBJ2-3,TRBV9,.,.,CASSSGTLGADTQYF,TGTGCCAGCAGCTCCGGGACATTGGGGGCAGATACGCAGTATTTT
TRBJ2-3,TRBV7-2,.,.,CASSLSRDTQYF,TGTGCCAGCAGCTTATCAAGAGATACGCAGTATTTT
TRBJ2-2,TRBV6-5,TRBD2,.,CASRPSGTGGELFF,TGTGCCAGCAGGCCTAGCGGGACCGGCGGGGAGCTGTTTTTT
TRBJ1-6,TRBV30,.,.,CAWTWDGNNSPLHF,TGTGCCTGGACCTGGGACGGAAATAATTCACCCCTCCACTTT
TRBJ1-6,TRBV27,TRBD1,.,CASSFTGTGESPLHF,TGTGCCAGCAGTTTTACCGGGACAGGGGAGTCACCCCTCCACTTT
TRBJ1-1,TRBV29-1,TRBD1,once,CSVEETGMNTEAFF,TGCAGCGTTGAGGAGACAGGGATGAACACTGAAGCTTTCTTT
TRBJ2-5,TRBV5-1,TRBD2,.,CASSRRSGLGQETQYF,TGCGCCAGCAGCCGGAGATCGGGACTAGGCCAAGAGACCCAGTACTTC
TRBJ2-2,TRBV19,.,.,CASRWGGGELFF,TGTGCCAGTAGGTGGGGTGGCGGGGAGCTGTTTTTT
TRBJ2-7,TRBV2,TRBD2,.,CASSEAGTRNEQYF,TGTGCCAGCAGTGAAGCTGGGACTAGAAACGAGCAGTACTTC